The 2 T cell receptor beta chains below come from one sample, sequenced in a study of somatic mutations in cytotoxic T cells in rheumatoid arthritis. The method was immunoSEQ multiplex PCR; TCRdb's version includes in-frame clones alone and lacks a portion of them. The table records roughly 14,000 clones, roughly 77% of them present only once. The specimen was CD8+ T cells sorted from blood. These receptors were collected from an adult with rheumatoid arthritis.

Only a few counts were recorded for this clone. The rearrangement links TRBV2 to TRBJ2-7; no reliable D call. V was pared by 2 bases and J by 6 bases, with 11 bases between. The CDR3 extends over 13 amino acids. From germline, CDR1 is SNHLY and CDR2 FYNNEI. The CDR3 is CASSEPPALEQYF. The CDR3, as DNA: TGTGCCAGCAGTGAACCCCCGGCGCTCGAGCAGTACTTC.

The chain links TRBV28 to TRBJ2-5, with D perhaps TRBD1 (5 bases). CDR1 and CDR2 from the germline V gene are MDHEN and SYDVKM. CDR3 length equals 16 residues. The V end lost 3 bases, the J end lost 1 base, and 15 bases lay between the germline ends. The CDR3 DNA reads TGTGCCAGCAGTTTCCTAGGCAGGGAAGTCCAAGAGACCCAGTACTTC. It translates to CASSFLGREVQETQYF.